The rows below give T cell receptor beta chains drawn from one sample of a study of PD-1 blockade in classical Hodgkin lymphoma. Using immunoSEQ multiplex PCR, the repertoire was profiled, and TCRdb retains in-frame clones only, with some absent. This sample has 10,000 to 15,000 clones, with around 80% found just once. The sample here was peripheral blood mononuclear cells (PBMCs), taken at baseline. These receptors were collected from a human donor with classical Hodgkin lymphoma. The CDR3 runs from the conserved cysteine through the conserved F or W. A D gene is named only where the DNA matches it firmly. Expanded clones are given a class, and other clones once, few, many or no size at all.

J gene | D gene | clone size | V gene | CDR3 DNA | CDR3 protein
TRBJ2-4 | . | few | TRBV9 | TGTGCCAGCAGCGTAGCTTCAGGGGCGGGAAACATTCAGTACTTC | CASSVASGAGNIQYF
TRBJ2-7 | . | once | TRBV28 | TGTGCCAGCAGTTTATTGGGGTACGAGCAGTACTTC | CASSLLGYEQYF
TRBJ2-3 | TRBD2 | . | TRBV9 | TGTGCCAGCAGCCTTCGTTCGTTAGCGGGGGGGCCGTCAGATACGCAGTATTTT | CASSLRSLAGGPSDTQYF
TRBJ1-2 | TRBD1 | . | TRBV19 | TGTGCCAGTAGTATACCGGGACAGGGGAACGGCTACACCTTC | CASSIPGQGNGYTF
TRBJ1-1 | . | . | TRBV2 | TGTGCCAGCAGTGATATCTTACGAATGAACACTGAAGCTTTCTTT | CASSDILRMNTEAFF
TRBJ2-6 | TRBD2 | . | TRBV5-3 | TGTGCCAGAAGCCCCGCAGCTAGCGGGGGGCTTACCGGGGTCGGGGCCAACGTCCTGACTTTC | CARSPAASGGLTGVGANVLTF
TRBJ1-3 | TRBD1 | . | TRBV5-6 | TGTGCCAGCAGCCCGGGACAGACTTACTCTGGAAACACCATATATTTT | CASSPGQTYSGNTIYF
TRBJ1-1 | . | few | TRBV30 | TGTGCCTGGAGTGTTACAGAGAACACTGAAGCTTTCTTT | CAWSVTENTEAFF
TRBJ1-2 | . | . | TRBV18 | TGTGCCAGCTCACCGCAGAAGAACTATGGCTACACCTTC | CASSPQKNYGYTF
TRBJ2-3 | TRBD2 | . | TRBV7-9 | TGTGCCAGCAGTCGACTAGCGGGGGGCCAACGACGATCGATCGATACGCAGTATTTT | CASSRLAGGQRRSIDTQYF